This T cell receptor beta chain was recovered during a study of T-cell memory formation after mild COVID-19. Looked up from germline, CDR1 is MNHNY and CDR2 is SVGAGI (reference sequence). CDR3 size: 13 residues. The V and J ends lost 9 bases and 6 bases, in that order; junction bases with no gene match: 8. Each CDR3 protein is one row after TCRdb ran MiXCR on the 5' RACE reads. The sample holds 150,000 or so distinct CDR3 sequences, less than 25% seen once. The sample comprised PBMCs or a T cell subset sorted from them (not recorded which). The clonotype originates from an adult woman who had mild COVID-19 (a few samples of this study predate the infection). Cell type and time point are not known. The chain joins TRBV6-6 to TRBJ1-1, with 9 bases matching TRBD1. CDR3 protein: CASRAGQGAEAFF. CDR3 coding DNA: TGTGCCAGTAGGGCGGGACAGGGCGCTGAAGCTTTCTTT.